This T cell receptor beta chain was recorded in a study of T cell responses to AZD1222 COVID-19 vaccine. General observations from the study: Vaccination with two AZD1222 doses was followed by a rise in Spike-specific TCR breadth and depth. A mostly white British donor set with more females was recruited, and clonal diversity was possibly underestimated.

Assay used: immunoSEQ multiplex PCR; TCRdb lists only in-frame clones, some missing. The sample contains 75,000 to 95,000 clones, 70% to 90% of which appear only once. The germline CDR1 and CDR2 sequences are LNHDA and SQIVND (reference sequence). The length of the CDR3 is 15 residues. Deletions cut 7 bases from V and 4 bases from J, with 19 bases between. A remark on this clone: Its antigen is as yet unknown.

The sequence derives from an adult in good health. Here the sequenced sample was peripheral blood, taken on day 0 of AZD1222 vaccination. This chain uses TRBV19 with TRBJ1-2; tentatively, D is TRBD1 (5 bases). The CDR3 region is CASNPGEAVSYGYTF. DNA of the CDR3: TGTGCCAGTAACCCGGGGGAGGCGGTCTCCTATGGCTACACCTTC.